This is a list of T cell receptor beta chains from one sample in a study of blood T cell repertoires in COVID-19. The assay was immunoSEQ multiplex PCR, and TCRdb's table has in-frame clones only and misses some. There are a few hundred thousand clones in the sample; about 89% occur only once, and roughly 6.5% lies in the top ten. Sequenced material: peripheral blood. Source of these receptors: a man between 18 and 35 years old who had recovered from COVID-19. The CDR3 runs from the conserved cysteine through the conserved F or W. A D gene is named only where the DNA matches it firmly. Not every row has a clone size; where given, it reads once, few, many or a size class.

TRBJ2-7 . TRBV28 TRBD1 TGTGCCAGCAGCTATACAGGGGGTTCCTACGAGCAGTACTTC CASSYTGGSYEQYF
TRBJ2-5 . TRBV9 . TGTGCCAGCAGCGGTGGGGGGAGCGGGGAGACCCAGTACTTC CASSGGGSGETQYF
TRBJ2-1 . TRBV30 TRBD1 TGTGCCTGGGAACAGGGGGCGGGGAATGAGCAGTTCTTC CAWEQGAGNEQFF
TRBJ1-1 . TRBV3-1/TRBV3-2 TRBD1 TGTGCCAGCAGCCGAACCGAACCCTTTGCAGGGGGCAATTCCGACACTGAAGCTTTCTTT CASSRTEPFAGGNSDTEAFF
TRBJ2-1 . TRBV27 . TGTGCCAGCAGTTTAAACGGACAGAGCTCCTACAATGAGCAGTTCTTC CASSLNGQSSYNEQFF
TRBJ1-3 . TRBV18 . TGTGCCAGCTCACCAGGCGGAGTAATGACTGGAAACACCATATATTTT CASSPGGVMTGNTIYF
TRBJ2-7 . TRBV9 . TGTGCCAGCAGCCCCGGGGGTTACGAGCAGTACTTC CASSPGGYEQYF
TRBJ2-7 . TRBV19 TRBD2 TGTGCCAGTAGTGTCCGGGGACTAGCGGCTTTATACGAGCAGTACTTC CASSVRGLAALYEQYF
TRBJ1-1 . TRBV19 . TGTGCCACAACCCGCCGGGGAGGGACTGAAGCTTTCTTT CATTRRGGTEAFF
TRBJ1-3 . TRBV5-6 . TGTGCCAGCAGCTTAGGACTAGGTCCTGGAAACACCATATATTTT CASSLGLGPGNTIYF
TRBJ1-2 . TRBV5-6 TRBD1 TGTGCCAGCAGCCGTGACAGGGACTATGGCTACACCTTC CASSRDRDYGYTF
TRBJ2-7 . TRBV28 . TGTGCCACCTTTGGGGGCGAGTACGAGCAGTACTTC CATFGGEYEQYF
TRBJ1-4 few TRBV7-9 . TGTGCCAGCAGCTCCGTCCAGGGGTTGACTAATGAAAAACTGTTTTTT CASSSVQGLTNEKLFF
TRBJ2-2 . TRBV4-3 . TGCGCCAGCAGCCAAGATAGTTCGCAAATCACCGGGGAGCTGTTTTTT CASSQDSSQITGELFF
TRBJ2-7 . TRBV27 TRBD2 TGTGCCAGCAGTCCCGCTAGCGGGGGCCTCTCCTACGAGCAGTACTTC CASSPASGGLSYEQYF
TRBJ2-2 . TRBV7-9 . TGTGCCAGCAGCTTGAGTATGGGGGCCACCGGGGAGCTGTTTTTT CASSLSMGATGELFF
TRBJ2-2 . TRBV7-6 . TGTGCCAGCAGGCAGACACCAAACACCGGGGAGCTGTTTTTT CASRQTPNTGELFF
TRBJ2-7 . TRBV2 TRBD1 TGTGCCAGCAGTGGACAGGGCCCCTACGAGCAGTACTTC CASSGQGPYEQYF
TRBJ2-3 . TRBV2 . TGTGCCAGCAGGAGAGAGACAGCGACTGCAGATACGCAGTATTTT CASRRETATADTQYF
TRBJ2-1 . TRBV19 . TGTGCCAGTAGTACCCTAGAGAGGCAGAAGTCCCCCTACAATGAGCAGTTCTTC CASSTLERQKSPYNEQFF
TRBJ1-2 . TRBV29-1 . TGCAGCGTCCGTACAGGGACCAACTATGGCTACACCTTC CSVRTGTNYGYTF
TRBJ2-7 . TRBV11-2 TRBD2 TGTGCCAGCAGCCCCGTCCGCGGGAGCTCCTACGAGCAGTACTTC CASSPVRGSSYEQYF
TRBJ1-1 . TRBV7-2 TRBD1 TGTGCCAGCAGCCTCGGGACAGGCATGAACACTGAAGCTTTCTTT CASSLGTGMNTEAFF
TRBJ2-1 . TRBV19 . TGTGCCAGTAGTCCGGGAGACGTCAATGAGCAGTTCTTC CASSPGDVNEQFF
TRBJ2-4 . TRBV4-2 . TGTGCCAGCAGCCAAGATAGGGGGGGTGTCACCAAAAACATTCAGTACTTC CASSQDRGGVTKNIQYF
TRBJ2-3 . TRBV4-1 TRBD2 TGCGCCAGCAGCCGGAGAACCGGGACTAGCGGGAGTGAGGCAGATACGCAGTATTTT CASSRRTGTSGSEADTQYF
TRBJ2-3 . TRBV18 TRBD1 TGTGCCAGCTCATCCTTTAGGGGACAGGCTACAGATACGCAGTATTTT CASSSFRGQATDTQYF
TRBJ1-3 few TRBV6-1 . TGTGCCAGCAGTGACCCGACAGGAAACACCATATATTTT CASSDPTGNTIYF
TRBJ2-3 . TRBV6-2/TRBV6-3 TRBD1 TGTGCCAGCAGTTACGGTCCAGGGGGCGCGGATACGCAGTATTTT CASSYGPGGADTQYF
TRBJ1-1 . TRBV5-6 . TGTGCCAGCAGCTTGGGAGGGCATCATTGGGATTTGAACACTGAAGCTTTCTTT CASSLGGHHWDLNTEAFF
TRBJ1-4 . TRBV14 TRBD1 TGTGCCAGCAGACAAACCGGGACAGGGAATGAAAAACTGTTTTTT CASRQTGTGNEKLFF
TRBJ2-7 . TRBV5-1 . TGCGCCAGCAGCTCGACTAGTACCTACGAGCAGTACTTC CASSSTSTYEQYF
TRBJ2-3 . TRBV27 TRBD1 TGTGCCAGCAGTGCCGGGACAGGGGGTTCCGATACGCAGTATTTT CASSAGTGGSDTQYF
TRBJ2-5 . TRBV5-4 . TGTGCCAGCAGCTCTCAGGGCGGAGAAGAGACCCAGTACTTC CASSSQGGEETQYF
TRBJ1-3 few TRBV7-9 TRBD1 TGTGCCAGCAGCCCGGGACAGGGGACTGGAAACACCATATATTTT CASSPGQGTGNTIYF
TRBJ1-1 . TRBV4-1 . TGCGCCAGCAGCCAAGATCCGTGGAACACTGAAGCTTTCTTT CASSQDPWNTEAFF
TRBJ2-5 . TRBV18 TRBD1 TGTGCCAGCTCACGACGACAGGGGAAAGAGACCCAGTACTTC CASSRRQGKETQYF